One sample yielded the 29 T cell receptor beta chains listed below, sequenced in a study of blood T cell repertoires in COVID-19. Sequencing used immunoSEQ multiplex PCR; TCRdb keeps in-frame clones, though not all of them. The data contain 110,000 to 150,000 clones, over 75% of them singletons. The sequenced material came from peripheral blood. Receptors originate from a woman between 50 and 59 years old with acute or convalescent COVID-19.

The chain uses TRBV5-1 and TRBJ1-6; 9 positions match TRBD1. J was trimmed by 5 bases and V by 5 bases; bases with no gene match: 2. CDR3 length equals 14 residues. Germline lookup yields CDR1 SGHRS and CDR2 YFSETQ. CDR3 sequence reads: CASSWDRDNSPLHF. CDR3 coding DNA: TGCGCCAGCAGTTGGGACAGGGATAATTCACCCCTCCACTTT.

This chain links TRBV4-1 with TRBJ2-1, with 7 bases aligning to TRBD2. V was pared by 0 bases and J by 5 bases, with 7 bases of the junction left unmatched. The CDR3 is 16 amino acids. Germline V gene sequence: CDR1 MGHRA, CDR2 YSYEKL. In nucleotides, the CDR3 is TGCGCCAGCAGCCAAGATTTCAGCGGGGCAGACAATGAGCAGTTCTTC. Translation gives CASSQDFSGADNEQFF.

The table lists this clone with a count of one. The chain carries TRBV18 and TRBJ1-1, with D possibly being TRBD1 (6 bases). V was trimmed by 5 bases and J by 0 bases, leaving 16 bases between them. The CDR3 runs to 16 residues. Germline CDR1 KGHSH, CDR2 LQKENI. The CDR3 reads CASSNDQGPMNTEAFF. Written as DNA, the CDR3 is TGTGCCAGCTCAAATGACCAGGGGCCCATGAACACTGAAGCTTTCTTT. The full variable domain, rest sourced from reference TRBV18 and TRBJ1-1, is NAGVMQNPRHLVRRRGQEARLRCSPMKGHSHVYWYRQLPEEGLKFMVYLQKENIIDESGMPKERFSAEFPKEGPSILRIQQVVRGDSAAYFCASSNDQGPMNTEAFFGQGTRLTVV.

J is TRBJ2-3 and V is TRBV6-1; no reliable D call. The CDR3 has 15 residues. Germline CDR1 reads MNHNS; CDR2 reads SASEGT. V shed 3 bases and J shed 4 bases, with 14 bases lying between them. The CDR3 DNA sequence: TGTGCCAGCAGTGAGCCGGGTCACGAGGCAGATACGCAGTATTTT. It specifies CASSEPGHEADTQYF.

V and J are TRBV4-2 and TRBJ1-1, with TRBD1 matching 8 bases. Looked up from germline, CDR1 is LGHNA and CDR2 is YNFKEQ. V lost 0 bases, J lost 7 bases, and 13 bases stayed unmatched. This CDR3 is built from 17 residues. In nucleotides, the CDR3 is TGTGCCAGCAGCCAAGATCAGGCGATCGGGACAGGTGTTGAAGCTTTCTTT. Translated: CASSQDQAIGTGVEAFF.

This clone has a handful of counts. This chain uses TRBV19 with TRBJ2-7; possibly TRBD1 for D (8 bases). The CDR3 loop spans 15 amino acids. Germline-derived CDR1 and CDR2 are LNHDA and SQIVND (reference sequence). V gave up 6 bases and J gave up 2 bases, with 17 bases separating them. This CDR3 is CASSPRQGTTYEQYF. The CDR3, as DNA: TGTGCCAGTAGCCCGCGACAGGGGACTACCTACGAGCAGTACTTC. Drawing the rest from reference TRBV19 and TRBJ2-7, the complete variable domain is DGGITQSPKYLFRKEGQNVTLSCEQNLNHDAMYWYRQDPGQGLRLIYYSQIVNDFQKGDIAEGYSVSREKKESFPLTVTSAQKNPTAFYLCASSPRQGTTYEQYFGPGTRLTVT.

This clone has only one observation. This chain connects TRBV25-1 to TRBJ2-5, with a possible D match to TRBD1 (6 bases). Germline assignment: CDR1 MGHDK and CDR2 SYGVNS. Trimming removed 0 bases at V and 5 bases at J, with 10 bases between. The CDR3 spans 14 residues. The CDR3 loop reads CASSEYRGEETQYF. As DNA, the CDR3 is TGTGCCAGCAGTGAATACAGGGGCGAGGAGACCCAGTACTTC.

This sequence joins TRBV7-8 and TRBJ1-2; 7 positions match TRBD1. V shed 3 bases and J 1 base; nucleotides not matched to a gene: 5. Per germline, CDR1 SGHVS and CDR2 FQNEAQ. This CDR3 spans 15 amino acids. The CDR3 is CASSFTGVINYGYTF. CDR3 bases: TGTGCCAGCAGCTTTACAGGGGTAATTAACTATGGCTACACCTTC.

J is TRBJ2-5 and V is TRBV7-3; 8 bases fit TRBD2. The germline V gene encodes CDR1 SGHTA and CDR2 FQGTGA. CDR3 length equals 14 residues. The trim removed 5 bases at V and 5 bases at J, leaving 7 bases unmatched. This CDR3 reads CASSQSGGRETQYF. The CDR3 nucleotides are TGTGCCAGCAGCCAAAGCGGGGGAAGGGAGACCCAGTACTTC.

The chain recombines TRBV12-3 or TRBV12-4 with TRBJ2-1, with D possibly matching TRBD1 (6 bases). Trimming stripped 6 bases from V and 7 bases from J, with 13 bases between. CDR3 size: 13 residues. The CDR3 DNA follows: TGTGCCAGCAGCCCTGACAGGATTAATGAGCAGTTCTTC. This sequence encodes CASSPDRINEQFF.

The chain has TRBV9 and TRBJ2-2, with 7 bases fitting TRBD2. V lost 2 bases and J lost 4; bases outside the gene matches: 8. The CDR3 contains 16 residues. The germline V gene has CDR1 SGDLS and CDR2 YYNGEE. The CDR3 sequence: CASSVGGGALTGELFF. DNA of the CDR3: TGTGCCAGCAGCGTTGGCGGGGGAGCCCTCACCGGGGAGCTGTTTTTT. The full variable domain, completed using reference TRBV9 and TRBJ2-2, is DSGVTQTPKHLITATGQRVTLRCSPRSGDLSVYWYQQSLDQGLQFLIQYYNGEERAKGNILERFSAQQFPDLHSELNLSSLELGDSALYFCASSVGGGALTGELFFGEGSRLTVL.

This rearrangement joins TRBV7-9 to TRBJ2-1; D gene uncertain. The CDR3 extends over 15 amino acids. Per the germline V gene, CDR1 is SEHNR and CDR2 is FQNEAQ (reference sequence). Trimming pared 5 bases from V and 5 bases from J, leaving 16 bases between. CDR3 bases: TGTGCCAGCAGCGCTACCCAAACCGCGGACAATGAGCAGTTCTTC. This gives the protein CASSATQTADNEQFF. The full variable domain, rest sourced from reference TRBV7-9 and TRBJ2-1, is DTGVSQNPRHKITKRGQNVTFRCDPISEHNRLYWYRQTLGQGPEFLTYFQNEAQLEKSRLLSDRFSAERPKGSFSTLEIQRTEQGDSAMYLCASSATQTADNEQFFGPGTRLTVL.

The chain is built from TRBV21-1 and TRBJ2-3; no DNA check was done on the table's D call, TRBD2. TRBV21-1 is termed a pseudogene. The CDR3 sequence is 18 residues long. CDR3 DNA sequence: TGTGCCAGCAGCAACCCCCGCCGAGGCGGGAGAAGCACAGATACGCAGTATTTT. This translates into CASSNPRRGGRSTDTQYF.

This chain uses TRBV4-3 with TRBJ1-6; no clear D. Trimming shortened V by 2 bases and J by 8 bases, and 13 bases separated the two germline ends. CDR1 and CDR2 from the germline V gene are LGHNA and YSLEER. CDR3 length: 15 residues. DNA of the CDR3: TGCGCCAGCAGCCAAAACAGCGGGAGAGATTCACCCCTCCACTTT. This codes for CASSQNSGRDSPLHF.

This clone was detected only a few times. Other DNA sequences in the same sample also yield this CDR3. This chain links TRBV5-1 with TRBJ1-4, with 10 bases matching TRBD1. From germline, CDR1 is SGHRS and CDR2 YFSETQ. V lost 0 bases to trimming and J lost 7 bases; unmatched junction nucleotides: 0. This CDR3 spans 14 amino acids. CDR3 region: CASSLGQGAEKLFF. The CDR3 region has the DNA TGCGCCAGCAGCTTGGGACAGGGGGCTGAAAAACTGTTTTTT.

The genes are TRBV5-5 and TRBJ2-1; 11 nucleotides line up with TRBD2. The junction had 12 bases not matched to a gene; V was cut back by 0 bases and J by 7 bases. The CDR3 is made up of 18 amino acids. Looked up from germline, CDR1 is SGHKS and CDR2 is YYEKEE (reference sequence). The CDR3 is CASSLGFLGTSGENEQFF. CDR3 sequence (DNA): TGTGCCAGCAGCTTGGGGTTTTTAGGGACTAGCGGAGAGAATGAGCAGTTCTTC.

The chain employs TRBV9 and TRBJ1-3; possibly TRBD1 for D (6 bases). This CDR3 has 19 residues. V gave up 2 bases and J gave up 4 bases, with 25 bases separating them. Germline V gives CDR1 SGDLS, CDR2 YYNGEE. The CDR3 is CASSVGGDTPRSPGNTIYF. In DNA form, the CDR3 reads TGTGCCAGCAGCGTGGGGGGGGACACCCCGAGGTCCCCAGGAAACACCATATATTTT.

This clone was seen only once. The chain combines TRBV5-1 with TRBJ1-4; maybe TRBD1 (5 bases). The CDR3 is 16 residues long. CDR1 and CDR2 from the germline V gene are SGHRS and YFSETQ. Trimming removed 0 bases at V and 1 base at J, with 10 bases between. The CDR3 sequence: CASSLAGGETNEKLFF. CDR3 DNA sequence: TGCGCCAGCAGCTTGGCCGGGGGTGAAACTAATGAAAAACTGTTTTTT.

V usage is TRBV6-5 and J usage is TRBJ2-5, with a weak D call TRBD2 (6 bases). CDR3 size: 13 residues. V gave up 7 bases and J gave up 5 bases, with 14 bases separating them. CDR1 is MNHEY and CDR2 is SVGAGI in the germline V gene. The CDR3 nucleotides are TGTGCCAGCAAGGAGGGGTTGAGTGAGACCCAGTACTTC. It translates to CASKEGLSETQYF.

This clone appeared a few times. This rearrangement joins TRBV7-9 to TRBJ1-2; D is unresolved. The V end lost 5 bases, the J end lost 5 bases, and 18 bases lay between the germline ends. In germline, CDR1 is SEHNR, CDR2 FQNEAQ (reference sequence). The CDR3 has 15 amino acids. As DNA, the CDR3 is TGTGCCAGCAGCCCCGGTTTGATATTACTTTATGGCTACACCTTC. This encodes CASSPGLILLYGYTF.

The V gene is TRBV9, the J gene TRBJ1-6; D possibly corresponds to TRBD1 (6 bases). This CDR3 is built from 15 residues. From germline, CDR1 is SGDLS and CDR2 YYNGEE. V lost 3 bases, J lost 7 bases, and 14 bases lay in between. CDR3 amino acids: CASSAQGAPNSPLHF. The DNA of the CDR3 is TGTGCCAGCAGCGCACAGGGAGCCCCCAATTCACCCCTCCACTTT.

The chain recombines TRBV5-1 with TRBJ1-1, with TRBD1 as a possible D gene (5 bases). Between the trimmed V and J ends, which lost 4 bases and 9 bases, there was a span of 13 bases. Per germline, CDR1 SGHRS and CDR2 YFSETQ. The CDR3 extends over 12 amino acids. The CDR3 protein is CASSLKTDKAFF. Written as DNA, the CDR3 is TGCGCCAGCAGCCTTAAGACAGACAAAGCTTTCTTT.

The chain joins TRBV19 to TRBJ1-5, with TRBD1 matching 9 bases. The germline V gene has CDR1 LNHDA and CDR2 SQIVND (reference sequence). V shed 7 bases, J shed 5 bases, and the junction held 3 bases outside the gene matches. The CDR3 is made up of 13 amino acids. The CDR3 bases are TGTGCCAGTAAGGACAGGGGCGATCAGCCCCAGCATTTT. Translation: CASKDRGDQPQHF.

This chain links TRBV9 with TRBJ1-4; D not resolved. The V and J ends lost 4 bases and 8 bases respectively, with 18 bases between them. The CDR3 has 15 residues. Germline V gives CDR1 SGDLS, CDR2 YYNGEE. CDR3 sequence (DNA): TGTGCCAGCAGCCTCTCCGGGGTGCTGCGAGAAAAACTGTTTTTT. Translating it yields CASSLSGVLREKLFF.

The rearrangement uses TRBV27 and TRBJ1-5; TRBD1 is a possible D gene (5 bases). CDR3 length: 14 amino acids. Trimming removed 7 bases from V and 4 bases from J, with 14 bases in between. Per the germline V gene, CDR1 is MNHEY and CDR2 is SMNVEV (reference sequence). This CDR3 is CASNTQGSNQPQHF. For the CDR3, the DNA is TGTGCCAGCAATACCCAGGGTTCGAATCAGCCCCAGCATTTT.

This chain connects TRBV18 to TRBJ1-6, with a possible D match to TRBD1 (5 bases). Trimming removed 2 bases at V and 7 bases at J, with 6 bases between. Per germline, CDR1 KGHSH and CDR2 LQKENI. The CDR3 sequence is 13 residues long. The CDR3 DNA is TGTGCCAGCTCACCAACAGGAAATTCACCCCTCCACTTT. Amino acids: CASSPTGNSPLHF.

This chain uses TRBV4-3 with TRBJ1-6; D not resolved. Per the germline V gene, CDR1 is LGHNA and CDR2 is YSLEER. This CDR3 is 16 amino acids long. V shed 0 bases and J shed 9 bases, with 15 bases lying between them. The CDR3 spells CASSQDLPVPGSPLHF. DNA for the CDR3: TGCGCCAGCAGCCAAGATCTTCCGGTACCAGGTTCACCCCTCCACTTT.

The V gene is TRBV28, the J gene TRBJ2-2, with D uncertain. The CDR3 sequence is 12 residues long. Germline V gene lookup returns CDR1 MDHEN and CDR2 SYDVKM. The V gene lost 2 bases and the J gene lost 6 bases, with 4 bases spanning the gap. The CDR3 region is CASSLLPGELFF. CDR3 DNA sequence: TGTGCCAGCAGTTTACTTCCCGGGGAGCTGTTTTTT. Based on the CDR3 plus reference TRBV28 and TRBJ2-2, the full variable domain is DVKVTQSSRYLVKRTGEKVFLECVQDMDHENMFWYRQDPGLGLRLIYFSYDVKMKEKGDIPEGYSVSREKKERFSLILESASTNQTSMYLCASSLLPGELFFGEGSRLTVL.

The chain links TRBV24-1 to TRBJ1-2; possible D gene TRBD1, 6 bases. Trimming took off 2 bases at V and 8 bases at J, with 14 bases between the two ends. Germline lookup yields CDR1 KGHDR and CDR2 SFDVKD. This CDR3 has 14 residues. The CDR3 region has the DNA TGTGCCACCAGTGATTCCGACAGGTACCCCGGCTACACCTTC. Its translation: CATSDSDRYPGYTF.